This T cell receptor (beta chain) derives from a study of blood T cell repertoires in COVID-19. As for the study in general: The United States, Italy and Spain were the sources of the acute and convalescent COVID-19 samples. The analysed material was cDNA or gDNA that came from T cells, B-cell-depleted T cells, or PBMCs.

Original processing methods: By means of reference gene primer amplification, nucleated cell counts were estimated. The data were produced by immunoSEQ multiplex PCR, yet TCRdb's version contains in-frame clones alone and is incomplete. From that table come the V and J calls and clone size; the DNA was used to work out D and trimming. The sample lists about 100,000 clones; roughly nine tenths were seen once. This clone was counted a few times. Sequencing was carried out using peripheral blood. The clonotype was recovered from a young man in a cohort sampled during active COVID-19.

The chain's CDR3 is CASSLSRGHSGSPLHF. For the CDR3, the DNA is TGTGCCAGCAGTTTATCGAGGGGGCATAGTGGTTCACCCCTCCACTTT. The chain is built from TRBV27 and TRBJ1-6; 7 nucleotides line up with TRBD1. Germline assignment: CDR1 MNHEY and CDR2 SMNVEV (reference sequence). J lost 9 bases, V lost 0 bases, and 8 bases had no gene match. This CDR3 contains 16 residues.